This is a list of T cell receptor beta chains from one sample in a study of blood T cell repertoires in COVID-19. Clones were read by immunoSEQ multiplex PCR, and TCRdb kept only the in-frame ones, dropping some. In the table there are 73,000 or so clones, less than 85% of which are singletons. Sequencing was performed on peripheral blood. Source of these receptors: a man in his sixties with acute or convalescent COVID-19. CDR3s include the opening cysteine and the closing phenylalanine or tryptophan. Each record gives: D gene, V gene, J gene, clone size, CDR3 DNA, CDR3 protein. A D gene is named only where the DNA matches it firmly. A row's size may be missing; if present it is once, few, many or a size class.

D: NA
V: TRBV7-9
J: TRBJ2-2
size: NA
DNA: TGTGCCAGCAGCTTACAGGGGACGAACACCGGGGAGCTGTTTTTT
CDR3: CASSLQGTNTGELFF

D: NA
V: TRBV11-2
J: TRBJ2-7
size: NA
DNA: TGTGCCAGCAGCCCACAAAACTACGAGCAGTACTTC
CDR3: CASSPQNYEQYF

D: NA
V: TRBV19
J: TRBJ1-1
size: many
DNA: TGTGCCAGTAGTATCGGGGGTAATAACGCTGAAGCTTTCTTT
CDR3: CASSIGGNNAEAFF

D: TRBD1
V: TRBV6-6
J: TRBJ1-5
size: NA
DNA: TGTGCCAGCAGTCCCGGCTCCTCGACAGGGTTGAGCAATCAGCCCCAGCATTTT
CDR3: CASSPGSSTGLSNQPQHF

D: NA
V: TRBV5-1
J: TRBJ1-1
size: few
DNA: TGCGCCAGCAGCTTAACCGGGGTCGCTGAAGCTTTCTTT
CDR3: CASSLTGVAEAFF

D: TRBD1
V: TRBV19
J: TRBJ2-2
size: NA
DNA: TGTGCCAGCAATAAACCGTCGGGACAGGGGAAGACCGGGGAGCTGTTTTTT
CDR3: CASNKPSGQGKTGELFF

D: NA
V: TRBV30
J: TRBJ1-3
size: few
DNA: TGTGCCTGGACAGACGGAGAACCTGGAAACACCATATATTTT
CDR3: CAWTDGEPGNTIYF

D: TRBD1
V: TRBV27
J: TRBJ1-6
size: NA
DNA: TGTGCCAGCAGTTTAGAATCCGGGGCAGGGGGACCCCTCCACTTT
CDR3: CASSLESGAGGPLHF

D: NA
V: TRBV7-2
J: TRBJ1-4
size: NA
DNA: TGTGCCAGCAGCTTAACGGGGGGGGAAAAACTGTTTTTT
CDR3: CASSLTGGEKLFF

D: NA
V: TRBV19
J: TRBJ1-1
size: once
DNA: TGTGCCAGTAGTATCCGACAGGTCCTCACTCCTAACACTGAAGCTTTCTTT
CDR3: CASSIRQVLTPNTEAFF

D: NA
V: TRBV10-2
J: TRBJ1-5
size: NA
DNA: TGCGCCAGCAGTGAGTCGAGAGGGTCCAATCAGCCCCAGCATTTT
CDR3: CASSESRGSNQPQHF

D: NA
V: TRBV6-5
J: TRBJ1-3
size: NA
DNA: TGTGCCAGGGGGAGGCACTCTGGAAACACCATATATTTT
CDR3: CARGRHSGNTIYF

D: NA
V: TRBV5-5
J: TRBJ2-1
size: NA
DNA: TGTGCCAGCAGCTTGGGCCCCTCGGGATTGAGCGAGCAGTTCTTC
CDR3: CASSLGPSGLSEQFF

D: NA
V: TRBV6-5
J: TRBJ1-2
size: NA
DNA: TGTGCCAGCAGTTCACCCCGCTCGGGAGGCTACACCTTC
CDR3: CASSSPRSGGYTF

D: NA
V: TRBV2
J: TRBJ2-7
size: once
DNA: TGTGCCAGCATTCTAAACAGGGTGGGCTACGAGCAGTACTTC
CDR3: CASILNRVGYEQYF

D: NA
V: TRBV15
J: TRBJ2-3
size: NA
DNA: TGTGCCACCAGCAGAGATGGGGGATTCGGGAGAAGGGGCACAGATACGCAGTATTTT
CDR3: CATSRDGGFGRRGTDTQYF

D: NA
V: TRBV30
J: TRBJ1-6
size: NA
DNA: TGTGCCTGGAGTGACAACAGGGATTTGTGGACGGACAACAGCTCCTATAATTCACCCCTCCACTTT
CDR3: CAWSDNRDLWTDNSSYNSPLHF

D: TRBD2
V: TRBV28
J: TRBJ2-3
size: NA
DNA: TGTGCCAGCCCTCCGGGTAGCGGGATTAGCGCAGATACGCAGTATTTT
CDR3: CASPPGSGISADTQYF

D: NA
V: TRBV5-5
J: TRBJ1-2
size: NA
DNA: TGTGCCAGCAGCTTGGTAGAGGGTCTCGGCTATGGCTACACCTTC
CDR3: CASSLVEGLGYGYTF

D: NA
V: TRBV2
J: TRBJ1-2
size: NA
DNA: TGTGCCAGCAGTTTTCGGAGCTATGGCTACACCTTC
CDR3: CASSFRSYGYTF

D: NA
V: TRBV29-1
J: TRBJ1-1
size: NA
DNA: TGCAGCGTTGCCCTGAGCACTGAAGCTTTCTTT
CDR3: CSVALSTEAFF

D: NA
V: TRBV18
J: TRBJ2-5
size: NA
DNA: TGTGCCAGCTCCTCGGGGGAGAAAGAGACCCAGTACTTC
CDR3: CASSSGEKETQYF

D: TRBD2
V: TRBV5-1
J: TRBJ2-7
size: NA
DNA: TGCGCCAGCAGCTTGGAGGGCTCTAGCGGGGCGCCCTACGAGCAGTACTTC
CDR3: CASSLEGSSGAPYEQYF

D: NA
V: TRBV11-1
J: TRBJ1-3
size: NA
DNA: TGTGCCAGCAGCTCTACTTGGACTAGGGGAAACACCATATATTTT
CDR3: CASSSTWTRGNTIYF

D: NA
V: TRBV7-8
J: TRBJ1-5
size: few
DNA: TGTGCCAGCAGCTTAAGGCAGGGGCAGCCCCAGCATTTT
CDR3: CASSLRQGQPQHF

D: TRBD1
V: TRBV10-3
J: TRBJ1-3
size: NA
DNA: TGTGCCATCAGGAACTTCAACAGGGGAAGCACCATATATTTT
CDR3: CAIRNFNRGSTIYF

D: NA
V: TRBV19
J: TRBJ2-3
size: NA
DNA: TGTGCCAGTAGTATGGGGCAGGGCGAAGGAGATACGCAGTATTTT
CDR3: CASSMGQGEGDTQYF

D: NA
V: TRBV14
J: TRBJ2-7
size: NA
DNA: TGTGCCAGCAGGCCCGACAAGACCTACGAGCAGTACTTC
CDR3: CASRPDKTYEQYF

D: NA
V: TRBV30
J: TRBJ2-7
size: NA
DNA: TGTGCCTGGAGTAGCTGGGCTTTGAACGAGCAGTACTTC
CDR3: CAWSSWALNEQYF

D: NA
V: TRBV5-1
J: TRBJ2-5
size: NA
DNA: TGCGCCAGCAGCCCTATGACAGGGGAGGGAGAGACCCAGTACTTC
CDR3: CASSPMTGEGETQYF

D: TRBD2
V: TRBV5-4
J: TRBJ2-5
size: NA
DNA: TGTGCCAGCAGCCAGATAGCGGGAGCTGAGACCCAGTACTTC
CDR3: CASSQIAGAETQYF

D: NA
V: TRBV7-9
J: TRBJ1-1
size: NA
DNA: TGTGCCAGCAGCCCCGGAATAACAGGGCTGAACACTGAAGCTTTCTTT
CDR3: CASSPGITGLNTEAFF

D: TRBD1
V: TRBV9
J: TRBJ2-3
size: many
DNA: TGTGCCAGCAGCCACTACAGGGGGAACACAGATACGCAGTATTTT
CDR3: CASSHYRGNTDTQYF

D: NA
V: TRBV15
J: TRBJ1-1
size: NA
DNA: TGTGCCACCACCCTAGCGGGAGGGGGGAACACTGAAGCTTTCTTT
CDR3: CATTLAGGGNTEAFF

D: TRBD1
V: TRBV2
J: TRBJ2-6
size: few
DNA: TGTGCCAGCAGTACCCGGACAGGGGGCGCTCTGGCACTCTCTCTCTCTGGGGCCAACGTCCTGACTTTC
CDR3: CASSTRTGGALALSLSGANVLTF

D: NA
V: TRBV18
J: TRBJ2-5
size: NA
DNA: TGTGCCAGCTCCCCGATAAGACAGGATTGGGAGACCCAGTACTTC
CDR3: CASSPIRQDWETQYF

D: NA
V: TRBV30
J: TRBJ2-2
size: NA
DNA: TGTGCACACGGGAGTGGTTACACCGGGGAGCTGTTTTTT
CDR3: CAHGSGYTGELFF

D: NA
V: TRBV10-3
J: TRBJ2-7
size: NA
DNA: TGTGCCATCAGTGAGTCGGGGCAGGGGGGATCCTACGAGCAGTACTTC
CDR3: CAISESGQGGSYEQYF

D: NA
V: TRBV7-6
J: TRBJ2-2
size: NA
DNA: TGTGCCAGCAGCTTAGAACCCAGTGAGGGCGGGGAGCTGTTTTTT
CDR3: CASSLEPSEGGELFF

D: NA
V: TRBV18
J: TRBJ2-3
size: NA
DNA: TGTGCCAGCTCACCATCGGGACATTCAAGAGATACGCAGTATTTT
CDR3: CASSPSGHSRDTQYF

D: TRBD2
V: TRBV2
J: TRBJ2-2
size: NA
DNA: TGTGCCAGCAGCCCAGCCCCGGGACTAGCGGGGGGGTTCAACACCGGGGAGCTGTTTTTT
CDR3: CASSPAPGLAGGFNTGELFF

D: NA
V: TRBV7-2
J: TRBJ1-6
size: NA
DNA: TGTGCCAGCAGCCGGGACATCCTAGGAACTTCACCCCTCCACTTT
CDR3: CASSRDILGTSPLHF

D: TRBD2
V: TRBV28
J: TRBJ2-7
size: few
DNA: TGTGCCAGCGCAAGCGGGATAACCTACGAGCAGTACTTC
CDR3: CASASGITYEQYF

D: NA
V: TRBV11-2
J: TRBJ2-1
size: NA
DNA: TGTGCCAGCAGCCACGAAAACAGGCTAGACTCCTACAATGAGCAGTTCTTC
CDR3: CASSHENRLDSYNEQFF

D: NA
V: TRBV3-1/TRBV3-2
J: TRBJ2-2
size: NA
DNA: NA
CDR3: CASSPLRAGELFF

D: TRBD1
V: TRBV5-1
J: TRBJ1-2
size: NA
DNA: TGCGCCAGCAGCCTAGAAGGACAGGGTGGCTACACCTTC
CDR3: CASSLEGQGGYTF

D: NA
V: TRBV9
J: TRBJ2-5
size: few
DNA: TGTGCCAGCAGCCCCAGCCCGGGGGGCAGAGAGACCCAGTACTTC
CDR3: CASSPSPGGRETQYF

D: NA
V: TRBV24-1
J: TRBJ2-5
size: NA
DNA: TGTGCCACCAGTGAACCGGGGGATCTGGAGACCCAGTACTTC
CDR3: CATSEPGDLETQYF

D: TRBD2
V: TRBV4-1
J: TRBJ2-5
size: NA
DNA: TGCGCCAGCAGCCATACTAGCGGGAGGGGCGTCCAAGAGACCCAGTACTTC
CDR3: CASSHTSGRGVQETQYF

D: NA
V: TRBV2
J: TRBJ1-1
size: NA
DNA: TGTGCCAGCATCATCACCCCCGGGTCCCGGACTGAAGCTTTCTTT
CDR3: CASIITPGSRTEAFF